This T cell receptor (beta chain) appears in the sequencing data of a study of T cell responses to AZD1222 COVID-19 vaccine. Whole-study findings and limits: CD4 TCRs linked to vaccination spanned spike, dominating at 160-218 and 743-854. Spike-specific TCR breadth and depth grew following two AZD1222 doses. Among those given AZD1222, only six or seven were seropositive at baseline.

Only in-frame clones appear in the TCRdb table, and some are missing; sequencing was by immunoSEQ multiplex PCR. The sample consists of 85,000 to 130,000 clones, 86% of them appearing once. A remark on this clone: Its target is unknown.

The sequence was obtained from an adult who received the MenACWY meningococcal vaccine as a control. The starting material was peripheral blood, obtained 28 days after the second dose of the MenACWY control vaccine.

This chain's CDR3 is CAISESTQTNEKLFF. The CDR3 nucleotides are TGTGCCATCAGTGAGTCGACACAAACTAATGAAAAACTGTTTTTT. V and J are TRBV10-3 and TRBJ1-4; D is uncertain. With 0 bases removed from V and 1 base from J, the gap between germline ends came to 6 bases. The germline gives CDR1 ENHRY, CDR2 SYGVKD. The CDR3 runs 15 residues.